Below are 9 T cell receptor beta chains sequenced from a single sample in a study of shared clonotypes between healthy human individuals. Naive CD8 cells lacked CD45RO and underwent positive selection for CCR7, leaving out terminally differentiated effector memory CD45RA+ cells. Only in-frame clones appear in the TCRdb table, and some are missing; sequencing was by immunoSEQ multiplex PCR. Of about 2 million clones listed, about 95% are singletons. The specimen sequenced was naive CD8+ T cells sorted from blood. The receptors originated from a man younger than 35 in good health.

The DNA for the CDR3 is TGTGCCAGCAGCGTATTCCCCCGGGAGTCAGTAAATGAGCAGTTCTTC. Protein product: CASSVFPRESVNEQFF. This sequence joins TRBV9 and TRBJ2-1; perhaps TRBD2 as D (6 bases). The CDR3 is 16 amino acids. In germline, CDR1 is SGDLS, CDR2 YYNGEE. Trimming took 1 base from V and 7 from J, leaving 18 bases between them. Variable domain in full (rest from reference TRBV9 and TRBJ2-1): DSGVTQTPKHLITATGQRVTLRCSPRSGDLSVYWYQQSLDQGLQFLIQYYNGEERAKGNILERFSAQQFPDLHSELNLSSLELGDSALYFCASSVFPRESVNEQFFGPGTRLTVL.

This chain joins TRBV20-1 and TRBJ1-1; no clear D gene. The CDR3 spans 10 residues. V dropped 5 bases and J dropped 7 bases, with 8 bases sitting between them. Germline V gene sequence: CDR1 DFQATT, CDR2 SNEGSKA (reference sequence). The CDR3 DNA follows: TGCAGTGCTCGACGGGATGAAGCTTTCTTT. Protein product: CSARRDEAFF.

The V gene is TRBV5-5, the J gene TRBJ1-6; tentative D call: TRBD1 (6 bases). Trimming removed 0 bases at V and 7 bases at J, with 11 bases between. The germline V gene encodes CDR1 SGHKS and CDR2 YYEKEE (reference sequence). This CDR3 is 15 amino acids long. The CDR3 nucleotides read TGTGCCAGCAGCTTGGGGACAGATCGAAATTCACCCCTCCACTTT. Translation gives CASSLGTDRNSPLHF. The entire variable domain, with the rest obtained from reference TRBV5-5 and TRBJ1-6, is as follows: DAGVTQSPTHLIKTRGQQVTLRCSPISGHKSVSWYQQVLGQGPQFIFQYYEKEERGRGNFPDRFSARQFPNYSSELNVNALLLGDSALYLCASSLGTDRNSPLHFGNGTRLTVT.

The CDR3 DNA follows: TGTGCCAGCAGCTTGGCCGGGACAGGGGGCCCTATGAACACTGAAGCTTTCTTT. It specifies CASSLAGTGGPMNTEAFF. The rearrangement links TRBV5-4 to TRBJ1-1, with 12 bases lining up with TRBD1. Germline CDR1 and CDR2: SGHNT and YYREEE (reference sequence). The CDR3 spans 18 residues. V shed 0 bases, J shed 0 bases, and the junction held 6 bases outside the gene matches.

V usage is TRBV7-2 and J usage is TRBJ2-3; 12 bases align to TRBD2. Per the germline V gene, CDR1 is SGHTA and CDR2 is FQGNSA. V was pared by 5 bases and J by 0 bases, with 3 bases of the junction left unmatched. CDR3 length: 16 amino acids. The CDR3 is CASSAGLAGSTDTQYF. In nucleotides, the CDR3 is TGTGCCAGCAGCGCCGGACTAGCGGGGAGCACAGATACGCAGTATTTT.

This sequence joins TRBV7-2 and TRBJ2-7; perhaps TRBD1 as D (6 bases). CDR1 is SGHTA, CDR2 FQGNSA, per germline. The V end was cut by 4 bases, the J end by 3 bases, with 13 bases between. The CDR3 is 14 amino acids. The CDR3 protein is CASSSGLGGYEQYF. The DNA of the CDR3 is TGTGCCAGCAGCTCCGGTTTAGGGGGCTACGAGCAGTACTTC.

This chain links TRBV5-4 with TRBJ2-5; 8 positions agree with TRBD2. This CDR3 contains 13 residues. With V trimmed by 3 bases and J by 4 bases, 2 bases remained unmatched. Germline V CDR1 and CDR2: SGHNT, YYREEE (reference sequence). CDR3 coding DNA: TGTGCCAGCAGCTGGGCGGGGGGAGAGACCCAGTACTTC. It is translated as CASSWAGGETQYF.

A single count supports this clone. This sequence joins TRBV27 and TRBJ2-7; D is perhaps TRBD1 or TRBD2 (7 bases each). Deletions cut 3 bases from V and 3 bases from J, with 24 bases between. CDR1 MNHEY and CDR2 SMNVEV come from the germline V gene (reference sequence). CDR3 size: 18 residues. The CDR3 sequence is CASSFQGGEDIGLYEQYF. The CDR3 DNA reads TGTGCCAGCAGTTTTCAGGGGGGGGAGGACATCGGCCTCTACGAGCAGTACTTC.

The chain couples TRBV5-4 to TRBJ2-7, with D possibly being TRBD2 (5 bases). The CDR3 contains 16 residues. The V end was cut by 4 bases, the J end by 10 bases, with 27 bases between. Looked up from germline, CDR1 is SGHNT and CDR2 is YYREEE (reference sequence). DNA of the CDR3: TGTGCCAGCAGCCTCGAAGTACAACCAGGACTCCTAGATCAGTACTTC. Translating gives CASSLEVQPGLLDQYF. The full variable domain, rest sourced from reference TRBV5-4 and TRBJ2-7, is ETGVTQSPTHLIKTRGQQVTLRCSSQSGHNTVSWYQQALGQGPQFIFQYYREEENGRGNFPPRFSGLQFPNYSSELNVNALELDDSALYLCASSLEVQPGLLDQYFGPGTRLTVT.